Shown below are 7 T cell receptor beta chains from a single sample sequenced in a study of blood T cell repertoires in COVID-19. Here immunoSEQ multiplex PCR was the method, and the copy in TCRdb shows in-frame clones only, minus some. This table has 120,000 or so clones, 79% appearing once. Input material: peripheral blood. These receptors originate from a man between 35 and 55 years old with active or convalescent COVID-19.

The chain recombines TRBV13 with TRBJ2-1; TRBD2 matches 9 bases. This CDR3 is built from 20 residues. The junction had 16 bases not matched to a gene; V was cut back by 2 bases and J by 2 bases. From germline, CDR1 is PRHDT and CDR2 FYEKMQ (reference sequence). The CDR3 is CASSLFHWEVAGEPYNEQFF. CDR3 nucleotide sequence: TGTGCCAGCAGCTTATTCCATTGGGAAGTAGCGGGGGAACCCTACAATGAGCAGTTCTTC.

The V gene is TRBV9, the J gene TRBJ1-6; D is undetermined. Germline-derived CDR1 and CDR2 are SGDLS and YYNGEE. The CDR3 length is 12 residues. The germline V and J ends were trimmed by 4 bases and 9 bases, with 8 bases remaining between them. The CDR3 DNA is TGTGCCAGCAGCCTCACTGGTTCACCCCTCCACTTT. It specifies CASSLTGSPLHF.

V is TRBV4-2 and J is TRBJ2-7, with D possibly matching TRBD2 (7 bases). Trimming removed 1 base from V and 0 bases from J, with 19 bases in between. Germline assignment: CDR1 LGHNA and CDR2 YNFKEQ. The CDR3 contains 18 residues. CDR3 loop: CASSQGRLRGPSSYEQYF. The CDR3 DNA reads as TGTGCCAGCAGCCAAGGTCGCCTGCGGGGGCCGTCCTCCTACGAGCAGTACTTC.

The J gene is TRBJ2-3, the V gene TRBV28; 11 nucleotides align to TRBD2. In germline, CDR1 is MDHEN, CDR2 SYDVKM. Germline trimming cut 1 base from V and 4 bases from J; bases unmatched to any gene: 7. This CDR3 region has 17 residues. CDR3 residues: CASSLFLLAGEADTQYF. The CDR3 DNA follows: TGTGCCAGCAGTTTATTCCTACTAGCGGGGGAAGCAGATACGCAGTATTTT.

The chain combines TRBV9 with TRBJ2-3, with D perhaps matching TRBD2 (5 bases). This CDR3 spans 14 amino acids. Germline lookup yields CDR1 SGDLS and CDR2 YYNGEE. Trimming took 4 bases from V and 1 from J, leaving 10 bases between them. The CDR3 sequence is CASSPEDGTDTQYF. For the CDR3, the DNA is TGTGCCAGCAGCCCGGAGGACGGCACAGATACGCAGTATTTT.

The rearrangement uses TRBV28 and TRBJ2-1; TRBD1 matches at 7 bases. Trimming took 6 bases from V and 2 from J; bases not matched to a gene: 13. Germline V lookup: CDR1 MDHEN, CDR2 SYDVKM. The CDR3 has 17 amino acids. Here the CDR3 reads CASRRTGLGVPYNEQFF. The CDR3 bases are TGTGCCAGCAGGCGGACAGGTCTGGGGGTCCCCTACAATGAGCAGTTCTTC.

The chain employs TRBV10-3 and TRBJ2-2; 8 nucleotides agree with TRBD2. Germline V gene data show CDR1 as ENHRY and CDR2 as SYGVKD. The CDR3 consists of 13 residues. V shed 7 bases, J shed 6 bases, and the junction held 4 bases outside the gene matches. In nucleotides, the CDR3 is TGTGCCATCACCGCGACTAGCGCCGGGGAGCTGTTTTTT. As protein: CAITATSAGELFF.